This T cell receptor (beta chain) is drawn from a study of response to subunit inactivated influenza vaccine. The CDR3 is made up of 16 amino acids. Germline V gene data show CDR1 as DFQATT and CDR2 as SNEGSKA (reference sequence). Losses at the gene ends were 2 bases for V and 8 bases for J; bases not matched to a gene: 11. MiXCR, applied by TCRdb to the RT-PCR reads, yields one record per CDR3 protein. Of around 570,000 distinct CDR3 sequences in the sample, roughly 8.2% were seen once. This clonotype was detected a few times. Its antigen is undetermined. Study-level points and caveats: The authors offered the suggestion that each seasonal influenza vaccination recruits few new T cells.

This rearrangement joins TRBV20-1 to TRBJ2-1, with 11 bases matching TRBD2. The receptor was isolated from a man between 50 and 69 years old who received an inactivated influenza vaccine. The sequenced sample was PBMCs from blood, obtained roughly 24 months after vaccination. CDR3 sequence: CSARSPTSGAEHEQFF. For the CDR3, the DNA is TGCAGTGCTAGATCTCCGACTAGCGGGGCTGAGCATGAGCAGTTCTTC.